One and the same sample provided the 27 T cell receptor beta chains below, sequenced in a study of cytomegalovirus exposure and HLA in healthy donors. PCR amplification relied on 60 Vbeta primers (plus 13 Jbeta primers). TCRdb's copy holds only in-frame clones and misses some; the assay was immunoSEQ multiplex PCR. The table has 140,000 to 150,000 clones, approximately 80% seen once. What was sequenced was PBMCs. These receptors were taken from a male donor in good health and CMV-seronegative.

The genes are TRBV19 and TRBJ2-1, with 8 bases matching TRBD1. J was trimmed by 8 bases and V by 2 bases; bases with no gene match: 14. CDR3 length equals 17 residues. Per germline, CDR1 LNHDA and CDR2 SQIVND (reference sequence). CDR3 sequence reads: CASSITLGDRWLDEQFF. The CDR3 DNA follows: TGTGCCAGTAGTATAACTCTGGGGGACAGGTGGTTAGATGAGCAGTTCTTC.

V gene TRBV9 combines with J gene TRBJ2-1; 9 nucleotides match TRBD2. Germline values: CDR1 SGDLS, CDR2 YYNGEE. The CDR3 has 15 residues. The V segment lost 1 base and the J segment 4 bases; nucleotides outside the gene matches: 3. CDR3 region: CASSVNSGSYNEQFF. The DNA of the CDR3 is TGTGCCAGCAGCGTAAATAGCGGGAGTTACAATGAGCAGTTCTTC.

The gene calls are TRBV9 and TRBJ1-2, with 8 bases lining up with TRBD1. V lost 4 bases and J lost 3; bases outside the gene matches: 5. The germline gives CDR1 SGDLS, CDR2 YYNGEE. CDR3 size: 14 residues. The CDR3 loop is CASSTDREDYGYTF. CDR3 bases: TGTGCCAGCAGCACGGACAGGGAGGACTATGGCTACACCTTC.

The chain recombines TRBV19 with TRBJ1-5; TRBD1 agrees at 10 bases. The ends lost 6 bases at V and 6 bases at J; junction bases unmatched: 5. The germline V gene encodes CDR1 LNHDA and CDR2 SQIVND (reference sequence). This CDR3 has 14 residues. The CDR3 is CASRRRTGGQPQHF. The CDR3 nucleotides read TGTGCCAGTAGGAGGCGGACAGGGGGTCAGCCCCAGCATTTT.

This clone showed up just a few times. The chain couples TRBV11-2 to TRBJ1-1; the D is unclear. V lost 6 bases and J 3 bases, leaving 11 bases between the germline ends. The germline V gene has CDR1 SGHAT and CDR2 FQNNGV. The CDR3 contains 13 residues. This CDR3 is CASSWSRDTEAFF. CDR3 in DNA: TGTGCCAGCAGTTGGTCGAGGGACACTGAAGCTTTCTTT.

The chain combines TRBV7-9 with TRBJ2-7; 9 bases line up with TRBD1. With 5 bases clipped from V and 3 bases from J, the junction kept 5 bases outside the gene matches. The CDR3 totals 14 residues. Germline V CDR1 and CDR2: SEHNR, FQNEAQ (reference sequence). In nucleotides, the CDR3 is TGTGCCAGCAGCCCCCGGGACAGGGTCTACGAGCAGTACTTC. Translating gives CASSPRDRVYEQYF.

The chain links TRBV19 to TRBJ2-2, with 7 bases matching TRBD1. With 5 bases clipped from V and 7 bases from J, the junction kept 10 bases outside the gene matches. The CDR3 is 15 residues long. CDR1 LNHDA and CDR2 SQIVND come from the germline V gene (reference sequence). In nucleotides, the CDR3 is TGTGCCAGTAGTTCCACCGGGACAGCTTTCGGGGAGCTGTTTTTT. It specifies CASSSTGTAFGELFF.

The genes are TRBV7-6 and TRBJ2-7, with TRBD2 identical over 7 bases. The CDR3 is 14 amino acids. J gave up 3 bases and V 1 base, and 3 bases lay outside the gene matches. CDR1 and CDR2 (germline): SGHVS, FNYEAQ. As DNA, the CDR3 is TGTGCCAGCAGCTTAGAGCGGGGTTACTACGAGCAGTACTTC. It yields the protein CASSLERGYYEQYF.

The chain couples TRBV5-5 to TRBJ1-5; D is possibly TRBD1 (6 bases). CDR1 and CDR2 (germline): SGHKS, YYEKEE (reference sequence). With 4 bases removed from V and 7 bases from J, the gap between germline ends came to 15 bases. The CDR3 covers 14 residues. CDR3 bases: TGTGCCAGCAGCCGAGACAGGACTGGGCAGCCCCAGCATTTT. Amino acids: CASSRDRTGQPQHF. Based on the CDR3 plus reference TRBV5-5 and TRBJ1-5, the full variable domain is DAGVTQSPTHLIKTRGQQVTLRCSPISGHKSVSWYQQVLGQGPQFIFQYYEKEERGRGNFPDRFSARQFPNYSSELNVNALLLGDSALYLCASSRDRTGQPQHFGDGTRLSIL.

The chain has TRBV7-9 and TRBJ1-4; D may be TRBD1 (6 bases). The CDR3 sequence is 16 residues long. CDR1 is SEHNR and CDR2 is FQNEAQ in the germline V gene (reference sequence). V was pared by 4 bases and J by 6 bases, with 18 bases between. The CDR3 DNA follows: TGTGCCAGCAGCTCTAGAACAACGGGACACCATGAAAAACTGTTTTTT. This sequence encodes CASSSRTTGHHEKLFF.

The rearrangement joins TRBV2 to TRBJ2-7; TRBD1 aligns across 8 bases. Germline V gene sequence: CDR1 SNHLY, CDR2 FYNNEI. The CDR3 is made up of 14 amino acids. J was trimmed by 3 bases and V by 5 bases; bases with no gene match: 6. The CDR3 DNA reads as TGTGCCAGCAGTTCACGGACAGGGAACTACGAGCAGTACTTC. Residues: CASSSRTGNYEQYF.

The rearrangement joins TRBV6-5 to TRBJ2-7, with D hard to call. Germline CDR1 MNHEY, CDR2 SVGAGI. CDR3 length: 12 residues. V lost 5 bases and J lost 6, with 11 bases in between. Here the CDR3 reads CASSQNIGEQYF. The CDR3 DNA reads as TGTGCCAGCAGTCAAAATATCGGCGAGCAGTACTTC.

This clone has a handful of counts. The chain is built from TRBV7-9 and TRBJ1-6, with 9 bases lining up with TRBD1. Germline CDR1 SEHNR, CDR2 FQNEAQ (reference sequence). The J segment lost 11 bases and the V segment lost 10 bases, leaving 12 bases of the junction unmatched. This CDR3 contains 14 residues. The CDR3 nucleotides read TGTGCCACCCACAGGGGGACAGGGAGAGCACCCCTCCACTTT. This sequence encodes CATHRGTGRAPLHF.

The chain combines TRBV19 with TRBJ2-7, with no clear D. CDR3 length: 15 residues. CDR1 and CDR2 from the germline V gene are LNHDA and SQIVND (reference sequence). Deletions cut 7 bases from V and 1 base from J, with 17 bases between. The CDR3 reads CASTPYWASSYEQYF. As DNA, the CDR3 is TGTGCCAGTACCCCATACTGGGCCAGTTCCTACGAGCAGTACTTC.

The V call is TRBV28, the J call TRBJ1-5, with D possibly TRBD1 on 5 matching bases. V dropped 11 bases and J dropped 11 bases, with 19 bases sitting between them. This CDR3 comprises 12 residues. Germline CDR1 and CDR2: MDHEN and SYDVKM. The CDR3 bases are TGTGCCGTGAGGCCGGGGGGTGGGGCCCAGCATTTT. Amino acids: CAVRPGGGAQHF.

The chain has TRBV29-1 and TRBJ2-3; weak D call: TRBD2 (6 bases). The ends were cut back, 3 bases at V and 4 bases at J, with 11 bases in the middle. Germline values: CDR1 SQVTM, CDR2 ANQGSEA. This CDR3 has 13 residues. The DNA of the CDR3 is TGCAGCGTTGACCTACTAGCCGCAGATACGCAGTATTTT. This translates into CSVDLLAADTQYF.

The chain uses TRBV6-1 and TRBJ2-3; unclear D gene. CDR3 size: 12 residues. Germline V gives CDR1 MNHNS, CDR2 SASEGT. V lost 3 bases to trimming and J lost 4 bases, with 5 bases between them. The CDR3 region is CASSESADTQYF. Here the CDR3 DNA reads TGTGCCAGCAGTGAGAGTGCAGATACGCAGTATTTT.

The gene calls are TRBV19 and TRBJ2-5; 7 bases match TRBD2. Germline CDR1 reads LNHDA; CDR2 reads SQIVND (reference sequence). The CDR3 has 14 residues. Germline trimming cut 3 bases from V and 2 bases from J; bases unmatched to any gene: 3. The CDR3 loop is CASSIGGVQETQYF. The CDR3 DNA reads TGTGCCAGTAGTATTGGGGGGGTACAAGAGACCCAGTACTTC.

The chain is built from TRBV5-4 and TRBJ2-2, with D tentatively TRBD1 (6 bases). CDR1 is SGHNT and CDR2 is YYREEE in the germline V gene (reference sequence). The germline V and J ends were trimmed by 8 bases and 5 bases, with 13 bases remaining between them. The CDR3 runs to 13 residues. The CDR3 nucleotides are TGTGCCAGGTCCAGGGGAACGACCGGGGAGCTGTTTTTT. Protein sequence: CARSRGTTGELFF.

The chain recombines TRBV19 with TRBJ1-2; TRBD1 matches at 8 bases. Germline V gene lookup returns CDR1 LNHDA and CDR2 SQIVND (reference sequence). J gave up 0 bases and V 5 bases, and 11 bases lay outside the gene matches. This CDR3 contains 17 residues. In nucleotides, the CDR3 is TGTGCCAGTAGTCTTTGGACAGGGAGGCGTACTAACTATGGCTACACCTTC. It codes for CASSLWTGRRTNYGYTF.

This chain joins TRBV6-4 and TRBJ2-5; 9 bases map to TRBD2. V shed 3 bases, J shed 2 bases, and the junction held 4 bases outside the gene matches. Per germline, CDR1 MRHNA and CDR2 SNTAGT. The CDR3 runs to 15 residues. CDR3 sequence: CASSETSGSQETQYF. The CDR3 DNA follows: TGTGCCAGCAGTGAAACTAGCGGGTCTCAAGAGACCCAGTACTTC.

This chain uses TRBV2 with TRBJ2-3, with 8 bases lining up with TRBD1. V was pared by 8 bases and J by 9 bases, with 7 bases of the junction left unmatched. The germline V gene encodes CDR1 SNHLY and CDR2 FYNNEI. The CDR3 has 12 amino acids. The CDR3 here is CASGQGWETQYF. In DNA form, the CDR3 reads TGTGCCAGCGGACAGGGTTGGGAGACGCAGTATTTT.

The chain couples TRBV2 to TRBJ1-1; D is possibly TRBD1 (5 bases). V was cut by 8 bases and J by 0 bases, with 10 bases left in between. The CDR3 length is 13 residues. Germline-derived CDR1 and CDR2 are SNHLY and FYNNEI. The CDR3 coding sequence is TGTGCCAGCCGAAAGACAGTGAACACTGAAGCTTTCTTT. It translates to CASRKTVNTEAFF.

To note about this clone: Other DNA sequences of this sample code for an identical CDR3. In DNA, the CDR3 is TGTGCCAGCAGCTTGGGTCGTCAGGGAAGGCTAAGCAATCAGCCCCAGCATTTT. Protein product: CASSLGRQGRLSNQPQHF. This rearrangement joins TRBV7-8 to TRBJ1-5; possible D gene TRBD1, 5 bases. Germline CDR1 is SGHVS and CDR2 is FQNEAQ. This CDR3 is 18 amino acids long. V dropped 3 bases and J dropped 1 base, with 19 bases sitting between them.

This chain joins TRBV7-2 and TRBJ2-7; 8 bases align to TRBD1. The V and J ends lost 5 bases and 4 bases, in that order; junction bases with no gene match: 19. The CDR3 is made up of 18 amino acids. Germline V gives CDR1 SGHTA, CDR2 FQGNSA. The CDR3 nucleotides are TGTGCCAGCAGCACAGGAGGGTCAGGGGGCGAAAAGGTATACGAGCAGTACTTC. This translates into CASSTGGSGGEKVYEQYF.

The CDR3 loop reads CASSYRGGSLKGELFF. CDR3 sequence (DNA): TGTGCCAGCAGTTACCGGGGGGGGTCTCTCAAAGGGGAGCTGTTTTTT. The chain is built from TRBV6-5 and TRBJ2-2; 8 bases line up with TRBD2. V lost 2 bases, J lost 8 bases, and 10 bases stayed unmatched. The CDR3 sequence is 16 residues long. Germline CDR1 and CDR2: MNHEY and SVGAGI.

DNA for the CDR3: TGTGCCAGCAGCCGTACAGGGATTCAGCCCCAGCATTTT. It specifies CASSRTGIQPQHF. V gene TRBV7-2 combines with J gene TRBJ1-5, with D possibly TRBD1 on 6 matching bases. The germline V and J ends were trimmed by 5 bases and 6 bases, with 11 bases remaining between them. The length of the CDR3 is 13 residues. Germline V lookup: CDR1 SGHTA, CDR2 FQGNSA. The full variable domain, rest sourced from reference TRBV7-2 and TRBJ1-5, is GAGVSQSPSNKVTEKGKDVELRCDPISGHTALYWYRQSLGQGLEFLIYFQGNSAPDKSGLPSDRFSAERTGGSVSTLTIQRTQQEDSAVYLCASSRTGIQPQHFGDGTRLSIL.